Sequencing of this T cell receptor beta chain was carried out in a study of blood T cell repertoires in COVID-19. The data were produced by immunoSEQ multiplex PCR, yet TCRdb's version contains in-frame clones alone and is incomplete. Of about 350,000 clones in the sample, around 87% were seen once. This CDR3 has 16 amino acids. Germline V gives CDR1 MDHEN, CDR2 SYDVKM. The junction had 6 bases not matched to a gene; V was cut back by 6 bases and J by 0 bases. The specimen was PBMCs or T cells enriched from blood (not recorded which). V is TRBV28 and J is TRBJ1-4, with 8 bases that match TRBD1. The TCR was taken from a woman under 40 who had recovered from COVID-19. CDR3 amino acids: CASSPDRATTNEKLFF. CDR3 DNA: TGTGCCAGCAGCCCGGACAGGGCGACAACTAATGAAAAACTGTTTTTT. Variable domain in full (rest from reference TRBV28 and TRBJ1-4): DVKVTQSSRYLVKRTGEKVFLECVQDMDHENMFWYRQDPGLGLRLIYFSYDVKMKEKGDIPEGYSVSREKKERFSLILESASTNQTSMYLCASSPDRATTNEKLFFGSGTQLSVL.